These 13 T cell receptor beta chains share one sample of origin, sequenced in a study of shared clonotypes between healthy human individuals. The data were produced by immunoSEQ multiplex PCR, yet TCRdb's version contains in-frame clones alone and is incomplete. The sample contains about 730,000 clones, approximately 72% of which appear only once. The sample comprised memory CD4+ T cells sorted from blood. Indicated subset: CD45RA-negative fraction. The origin of the receptors is a woman between 25 and 40 years old in good health.

J is TRBJ1-2 and V is TRBV6-6; D is unresolved. Trimming stripped 7 bases from V and 1 base from J, with 10 bases between. The germline V gene encodes CDR1 MNHNY and CDR2 SVGAGI (reference sequence). There are 13 residues in the CDR3. CDR3 sequence reads: CASNPDLNYGYTF. For the CDR3, the DNA is TGTGCCAGCAATCCGGACCTTAACTATGGCTACACCTTC.

The rearrangement links TRBV19 to TRBJ1-2, with TRBD1 as a possible D gene (6 bases). V lost 6 bases to trimming and J lost 3 bases, with 17 bases between them. This CDR3 has 15 residues. CDR1 LNHDA and CDR2 SQIVND come from the germline V gene (reference sequence). CDR3 region: CASSQQGQGDYGYTF. The DNA of the CDR3 is TGTGCCAGTAGCCAACAGGGTCAAGGCGACTATGGCTACACCTTC. Full variable domain (missing parts from reference TRBV19 and TRBJ1-2): DGGITQSPKYLFRKEGQNVTLSCEQNLNHDAMYWYRQDPGQGLRLIYYSQIVNDFQKGDIAEGYSVSREKKESFPLTVTSAQKNPTAFYLCASSQQGQGDYGYTFGSGTRLTVV.

The chain employs TRBV5-1 and TRBJ2-7; either TRBD1 or TRBD2 may supply D (6 bases each). The CDR3 covers 15 residues. V lost 3 bases to trimming and J lost 5 bases, with 18 bases between them. Germline lookup yields CDR1 SGHRS and CDR2 YFSETQ. The CDR3 bases are TGCGCCAGCAGCTCCCTCGCTCGGGGGCGCAACGAGCAGTACTTC. Translation: CASSSLARGRNEQYF.

This chain links TRBV7-9 with TRBJ2-3; D remains unclear. CDR3 length: 15 amino acids. CDR1 SEHNR and CDR2 FQNEAQ come from the germline V gene (reference sequence). The V and J ends lost 1 base and 4 bases respectively, with 12 bases between them. CDR3 nucleotide sequence: TGTGCCAGCAGCTTAGAAAGTGGGGTTTCAGATACGCAGTATTTT. This sequence encodes CASSLESGVSDTQYF. The variable domain in full, completed from reference TRBV7-9 and TRBJ2-3, reads DTGVSQNPRHKITKRGQNVTFRCDPISEHNRLYWYRQTLGQGPEFLTYFQNEAQLEKSRLLSDRFSAERPKGSFSTLEIQRTEQGDSAMYLCASSLESGVSDTQYFGPGTRLTVL.

The rearrangement links TRBV29-1 to TRBJ2-7; the match to TRBD1 covers 8 bases. This CDR3 comprises 13 residues. The germline V gene has CDR1 SQVTM and CDR2 ANQGSEA. V lost 3 bases to trimming and J lost 0 bases; unmatched junction nucleotides: 1. The CDR3 DNA follows: TGCAGCGTTGAGGACAGGGTCTCCTACGAGCAGTACTTC. Its translation is CSVEDRVSYEQYF.

Points on this clone: Other DNA sequences of this sample code for an identical CDR3. The genes are TRBV19 and TRBJ2-6; D uncertain. This CDR3 region has 17 residues. Trimming took off 2 bases at V and 0 bases at J, with 11 bases between the two ends. Germline CDR1 and CDR2: LNHDA and SQIVND (reference sequence). CDR3 DNA sequence: TGTGCCAGTAGTATATTCTACCGAAGCTCTGGGGCCAACGTCCTGACTTTC. Its translation: CASSIFYRSSGANVLTF.

This clone was seen a single time. The chain combines TRBV6-1 with TRBJ1-1; D perhaps matches TRBD1 (6 bases). The CDR3 extends over 13 amino acids. The V gene lost 5 bases and the J gene lost 3 bases, with 10 bases spanning the gap. Germline values: CDR1 MNHNS, CDR2 SASEGT. The CDR3 bases are TGTGCCAGCAGTATAGGGGGTTACACTGAAGCTTTCTTT. It yields the protein CASSIGGYTEAFF.

This clone was seen a handful of times. The chain carries TRBV27 and TRBJ2-3; TRBD2 aligns across 10 bases. The CDR3 covers 17 residues. CDR1 is MNHEY and CDR2 is SMNVEV in the germline V gene (reference sequence). After removal of 2 bases from V and 1 base from J, the junction contained 6 bases not matched to a gene. In DNA form, the CDR3 reads TGTGCCAGCAGTTTAATTTGGGGGACTAGCGGCACAGATACGCAGTATTTT. Amino acids: CASSLIWGTSGTDTQYF.

This sequence joins TRBV5-1 and TRBJ2-1, with D possibly being TRBD2 (6 bases). V was cut by 1 base and J by 10 bases, with 12 bases left in between. The CDR3 is 13 residues long. Germline CDR1 and CDR2: SGHRS and YFSETQ. CDR3 nucleotide sequence: TGCGCCAGCAGCTTGCGGGAGCTGGCCGAGCAGTTCTTC. Translation: CASSLRELAEQFF.

This chain links TRBV7-2 with TRBJ2-1; 9 positions match TRBD1. The CDR3 length is 15 residues. With V trimmed by 5 bases and J by 2 bases, 4 bases remained unmatched. The germline V gene encodes CDR1 SGHTA and CDR2 FQGNSA. DNA of the CDR3: TGTGCCAGCAGCCCGGACAGGGGCCCCTACAATGAGCAGTTCTTC. It is translated as CASSPDRGPYNEQFF.

The V and J genes are TRBV29-1 and TRBJ2-7, with 10 bases lining up with TRBD2. The CDR3 spans 15 residues. Germline V gene lookup returns CDR1 SQVTM and CDR2 ANQGSEA. V lost 6 bases, J lost 7 bases, and 15 bases stayed unmatched. CDR3 nucleotide sequence: TGCAGCGTGGGATCCTCTAGCGGGAGAATGCGAGAGCAGTACTTC. Amino acid sequence: CSVGSSSGRMREQYF.

The rearrangement uses TRBV27 and TRBJ2-3, with TRBD1 matching over 10 bases. Trimming removed 8 bases from V and 0 bases from J; junction bases left unmatched: 11. This CDR3 is built from 17 residues. CDR1 and CDR2 from the germline V gene are MNHEY and SMNVEV (reference sequence). The CDR3 here is CASRGQGTTWSTDTQYF. The DNA for the CDR3 is TGTGCCAGCCGGGGACAGGGGACGACCTGGAGCACAGATACGCAGTATTTT.

CDR3 sequence: CASSLMGNYEQYF. CDR3 sequence (DNA): TGTGCCAGCAGCTTAATGGGGAACTACGAGCAGTACTTC. V gene TRBV7-8 combines with J gene TRBJ2-7; unclear D gene. The CDR3 length is 13 residues. Germline V lookup: CDR1 SGHVS, CDR2 FQNEAQ. Trimming cost V 2 bases and J 3 bases, with 8 bases left between them.